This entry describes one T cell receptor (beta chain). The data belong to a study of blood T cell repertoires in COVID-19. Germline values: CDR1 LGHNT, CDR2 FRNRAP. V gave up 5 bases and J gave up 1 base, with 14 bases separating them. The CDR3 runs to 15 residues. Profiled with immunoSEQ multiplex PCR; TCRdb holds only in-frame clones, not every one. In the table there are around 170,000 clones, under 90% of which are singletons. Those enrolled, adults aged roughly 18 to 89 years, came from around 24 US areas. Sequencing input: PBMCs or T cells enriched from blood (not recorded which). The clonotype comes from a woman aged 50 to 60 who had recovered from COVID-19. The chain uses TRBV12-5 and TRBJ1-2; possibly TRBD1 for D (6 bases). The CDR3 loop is CASGTGTSYNYGYTF. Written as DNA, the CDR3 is TGTGCTAGTGGTACAGGGACATCCTATAACTATGGCTACACCTTC.